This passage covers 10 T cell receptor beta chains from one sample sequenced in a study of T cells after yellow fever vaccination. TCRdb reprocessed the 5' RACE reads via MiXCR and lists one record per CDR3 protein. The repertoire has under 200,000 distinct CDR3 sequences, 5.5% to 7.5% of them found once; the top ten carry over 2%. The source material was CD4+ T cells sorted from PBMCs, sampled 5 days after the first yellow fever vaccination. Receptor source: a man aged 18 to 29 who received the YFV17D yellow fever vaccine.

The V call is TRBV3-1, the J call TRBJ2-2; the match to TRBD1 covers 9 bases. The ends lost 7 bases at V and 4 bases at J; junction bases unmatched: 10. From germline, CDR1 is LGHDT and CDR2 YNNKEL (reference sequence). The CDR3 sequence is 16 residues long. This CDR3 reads CASNPTAGQGTGELFF. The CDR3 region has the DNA TGTGCCAGCAACCCTACAGCGGGACAGGGCACCGGGGAGCTGTTTTTT.

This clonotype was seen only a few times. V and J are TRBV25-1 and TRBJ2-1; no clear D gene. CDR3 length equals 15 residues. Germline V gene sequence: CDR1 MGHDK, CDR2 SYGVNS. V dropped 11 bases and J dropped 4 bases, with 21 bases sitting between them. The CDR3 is CAASSAGYSYNEQFF. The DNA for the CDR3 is TGTGCCGCCAGCAGTGCTGGATACAGTTACAATGAGCAGTTCTTC.

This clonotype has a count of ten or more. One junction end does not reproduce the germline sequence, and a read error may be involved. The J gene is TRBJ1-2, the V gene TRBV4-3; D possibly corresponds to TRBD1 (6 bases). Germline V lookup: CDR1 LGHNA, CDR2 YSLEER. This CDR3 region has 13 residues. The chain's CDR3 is CASSQDFLGGADF. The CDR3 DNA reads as TGCGCCAGCAGCCAAGATTTTTTGGGGGGCGCAGACTTC.

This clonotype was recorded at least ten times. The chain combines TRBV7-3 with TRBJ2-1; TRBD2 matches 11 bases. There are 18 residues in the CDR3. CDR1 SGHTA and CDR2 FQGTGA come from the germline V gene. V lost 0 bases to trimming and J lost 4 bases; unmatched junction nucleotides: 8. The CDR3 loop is CASSLTGQRLAGYNEQFF. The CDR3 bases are TGTGCCAGCAGCTTAACGGGTCAGCGACTAGCGGGGTACAATGAGCAGTTCTTC.

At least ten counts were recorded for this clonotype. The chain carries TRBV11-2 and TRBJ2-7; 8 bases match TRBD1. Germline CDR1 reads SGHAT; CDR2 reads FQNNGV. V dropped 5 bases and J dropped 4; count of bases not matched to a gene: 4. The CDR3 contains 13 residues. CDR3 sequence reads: CASSPRQGYEQYV. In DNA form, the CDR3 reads TGTGCCAGCAGCCCACGACAGGGGTACGAGCAGTACGTC.

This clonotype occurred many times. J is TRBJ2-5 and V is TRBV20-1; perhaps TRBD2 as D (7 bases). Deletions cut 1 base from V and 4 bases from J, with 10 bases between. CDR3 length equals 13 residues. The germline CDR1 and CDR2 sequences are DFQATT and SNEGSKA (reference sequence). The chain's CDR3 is CSARVAGAETQYF. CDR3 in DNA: TGCAGTGCTAGAGTGGCGGGGGCAGAGACCCAGTACTTC.

CDR3 bases: TGTGCCAGCAGTTTACATTACAGGGAGAGCTATGGCTACACCTTC. This sequence encodes CASSLHYRESYGYTF. V is TRBV28 and J is TRBJ1-2; D possibly corresponds to TRBD1 (6 bases). V was cut by 2 bases and J by 4 bases, with 14 bases left in between. CDR3 length: 15 residues. Germline CDR1 and CDR2: MDHEN and SYDVKM.

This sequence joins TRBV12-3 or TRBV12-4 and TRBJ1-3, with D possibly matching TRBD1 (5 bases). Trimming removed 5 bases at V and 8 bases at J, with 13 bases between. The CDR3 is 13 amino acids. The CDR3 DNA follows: TGTGCCAGCAGTCGGGGGACGAGGGACACCATATATTTT. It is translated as CASSRGTRDTIYF.

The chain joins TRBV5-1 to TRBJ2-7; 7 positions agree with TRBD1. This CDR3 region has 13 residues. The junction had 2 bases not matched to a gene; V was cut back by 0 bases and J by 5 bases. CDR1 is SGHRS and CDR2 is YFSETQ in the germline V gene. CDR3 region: CASSLGQGDEQYV. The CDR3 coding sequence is TGCGCCAGCAGCTTGGGACAGGGCGACGAGCAGTACGTC.

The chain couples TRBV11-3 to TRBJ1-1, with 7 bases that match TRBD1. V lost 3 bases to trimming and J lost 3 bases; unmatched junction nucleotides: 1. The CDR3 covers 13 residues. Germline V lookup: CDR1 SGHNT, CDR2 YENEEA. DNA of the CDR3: TGTGCCAGCAGCTTTCAGGGGGACACTGAAGCTTTCTTT. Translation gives CASSFQGDTEAFF.